This T cell receptor (beta chain) was identified in a study of blood T cell repertoires in COVID-19. Study in general: The United States, Italy and Spain provided the acute and convalescent COVID-19 samples. Sample material is recorded as cDNA or gDNA derived from T cells, B-cell-depleted T cells, or PBMCs.

Germline CDR1 SGHRS, CDR2 YFSETQ. V lost 0 bases to trimming and J lost 5 bases, with 11 bases between them. This CDR3 is 14 amino acids long. Assay: immunoSEQ multiplex PCR; the TCRdb copy retains only in-frame clones and omits some. The table lists approximately 470,000 clones, around 90% of them singletons. Enrollees, about 18 to 95 years old, lived in about two dozen US areas. The recovered donors of Cohort 3 showed two negative PCRs, clearance, or symptom resolution. The sequenced sample was PBMCs or T cells enriched from blood (not recorded which). The TCR was taken from a woman aged 18-29 years who had recovered from COVID-19. The rearrangement uses TRBV5-1 and TRBJ1-1; no firm D call. CDR3: CASSLEAGETEAFF. CDR3 nucleotides: TGCGCCAGCAGCTTGGAGGCCGGGGAGACTGAAGCTTTCTTT.